The 16 T cell receptor beta chains in this list originate from one sample, sequenced in a study of Graves' ophthalmopathy and Graves' hyperthyroidism. Beta-chain TCR CDR3 regions were amplified from RNA transcripts. Second-round multiplex PCR came after first-round RT-PCR with HTBI primers. MiXCR, run by TCRdb on the multiplex PCR reads, gives a single entry per CDR3 protein. The table shows 13,000 to 15,000 distinct CDR3 sequences, with approximately 51% occurring only once. What was sequenced was peripheral blood. The source of these receptors is a woman aged 30 to 39 with Graves' ophthalmopathy.

This clonotype was counted only a few times. The V call is TRBV19, the J call TRBJ2-5, with TRBD1 matching 8 bases. CDR3 length: 14 amino acids. The ends lost 3 bases at V and 1 base at J; junction bases unmatched: 1. The V gene's germline CDR1 is LNHDA and CDR2 SQIVND (reference sequence). CDR3 loop: CASSIGTGQETQYF. CDR3 bases: TGTGCCAGTAGTATTGGGACAGGCCAAGAGACCCAGTACTTC.

The V and J genes are TRBV9 and TRBJ1-5; D gene unclear. CDR3 size: 14 residues. With 0 bases removed from V and 9 bases from J, the gap between germline ends came to 13 bases. Germline values: CDR1 SGDLS, CDR2 YYNGEE. As DNA, the CDR3 is TGTGCCAGCAGCGTAGTAGGGTCGAGGCCGCCCCAGCATTTT. This encodes CASSVVGSRPPQHF.

This clonotype was seen at least ten times. The chain carries TRBV2 and TRBJ1-1, with 7 positions matching TRBD1. The CDR3 runs to 14 residues. The V segment lost 5 bases and the J segment 0 bases; nucleotides outside the gene matches: 3. From germline, CDR1 is SNHLY and CDR2 FYNNEI. The chain's CDR3 is CASSNRGMNTEAFF. CDR3 in DNA: TGTGCCAGCAGTAACAGGGGCATGAACACTGAAGCTTTCTTT. Filled out from reference TRBV2 and TRBJ1-1, the complete variable domain reads EPEVTQTPSHQVTQMGQEVILRCVPISNHLYFYWYRQILGQKVEFLVSFYNNEISEKSEIFDDQFSVERPDGSNFTLKIRSTKLEDSAMYFCASSNRGMNTEAFFGQGTRLTVV.

This clonotype appeared many times. The rearrangement joins TRBV20-1 to TRBJ2-7; 11 bases line up with TRBD2. J was trimmed by 3 bases and V by 3 bases; bases with no gene match: 4. The germline V gene encodes CDR1 DFQATT and CDR2 SNEGSKA (reference sequence). The CDR3 totals 14 residues. The CDR3 sequence: CSASLTSGNYEQYF. The CDR3 DNA reads TGCAGTGCTAGTTTGACTAGCGGGAACTACGAGCAGTACTTC.

The chain joins TRBV7-9 to TRBJ1-4; a weak D match, TRBD1 (5 bases). CDR3 length: 15 residues. Germline assignment: CDR1 SEHNR and CDR2 FQNEAQ (reference sequence). The V and J ends lost 3 bases and 11 bases respectively, with 19 bases between them. The CDR3 nucleotides are TGTGCCAGCAGCTTGGGGCCCAGTGTTTCCGAGAAACTGTTTTTT. As protein: CASSLGPSVSEKLFF.

This clonotype was picked up one time. The genes are TRBV5-1 and TRBJ1-2; 7 bases are a match to TRBD1. Germline V gene data show CDR1 as SGHRS and CDR2 as YFSETQ. Unmatched junction bases numbered 5, after V lost 0 bases and J lost 0 bases. This CDR3 has 16 amino acids. DNA for the CDR3: TGCGCCAGCAGCTTGGACAGGGGAACCTCTAACTATGGCTACACCTTC. This translates into CASSLDRGTSNYGYTF.

V is TRBV19 and J is TRBJ2-7, with a possible D match to TRBD1 (6 bases). This CDR3 contains 15 residues. Looked up from germline, CDR1 is LNHDA and CDR2 is SQIVND (reference sequence). Trimming took 6 bases from V and 1 from J, leaving 16 bases between them. Written as DNA, the CDR3 is TGTGCCAGTAGCAAACAGGGTATCACATCCTACGAGCAGTACTTC. Amino acids: CASSKQGITSYEQYF. Looking up the rest from reference TRBV19 and TRBJ2-7 gives the full variable domain: DGGITQSPKYLFRKEGQNVTLSCEQNLNHDAMYWYRQDPGQGLRLIYYSQIVNDFQKGDIAEGYSVSREKKESFPLTVTSAQKNPTAFYLCASSKQGITSYEQYFGPGTRLTVT.

About this clonotype: The CDR3 end shows no conserved phenylalanine or tryptophan, and so a read error is likely. This sequence joins TRBV5-1 and TRBJ1-2, with D tentatively TRBD1 (5 bases). The CDR3 runs to 14 residues. Trimming left V 3 bases short and J 8 bases short, with 17 bases between. Germline CDR1 SGHRS, CDR2 YFSETQ. The CDR3 loop is CASSYPDSLVGYTL. CDR3 DNA sequence: TGCGCCAGCAGCTACCCCGACAGCCTGGTAGGCTACACCCTC.

The CDR3, as DNA: TGTGCCAGCAGCCCTGGGACTAGCGAAGCCGAGCAGTACTTC. Protein product: CASSPGTSEAEQYF. V usage is TRBV12-3 or TRBV12-4 and J usage is TRBJ2-7; 10 bases match TRBD2. The V segment lost 6 bases and the J segment 6 bases; nucleotides outside the gene matches: 8. CDR3 length: 14 residues.

In its sample, this clonotype was seen many times. The genes are TRBV6-1 and TRBJ2-2, with 8 nucleotides matching TRBD2. Germline lookup yields CDR1 MNHNS and CDR2 SASEGT. The V segment lost 5 bases and the J segment 5 bases; nucleotides outside the gene matches: 4. This CDR3 has 14 residues. CDR3 sequence: CASSTAGDTGELFF. CDR3 DNA: TGTGCCAGCAGTACAGCGGGAGATACCGGGGAGCTGTTTTTT.

The chain uses TRBV5-5 and TRBJ1-2, with a tentative D call TRBD1 (5 bases). Trimming removed 2 bases at V and 8 bases at J, with 10 bases between. The CDR3 runs 12 residues. CDR1 SGHKS and CDR2 YYEKEE come from the germline V gene (reference sequence). Here the CDR3 DNA reads TGTGCCAGCAGCTTAAGAGAGGGGGGCTACACCTTC. This translates into CASSLREGGYTF.

This rearrangement joins TRBV9 to TRBJ1-2, with D possibly TRBD1 on 5 matching bases. V was clipped by 4 bases and J by 6 bases, with 13 bases between them. The CDR3 runs to 13 residues. Germline CDR1 and CDR2: SGDLS and YYNGEE. The CDR3 DNA reads TGTGCCAGCAGCCGAACGGGGGGGGATGGCTACACCTTC. It yields the protein CASSRTGGDGYTF.

This clonotype was observed many times. J is TRBJ2-3 and V is TRBV27, with 10 bases identical to TRBD2. This CDR3 has 18 amino acids. Trimming took 0 bases from V and 6 from J; bases not matched to a gene: 12. Per the germline V gene, CDR1 is MNHEY and CDR2 is SMNVEV (reference sequence). This chain's CDR3 is CASSLSASGSYLTDTQYF. In DNA, the CDR3 is TGTGCCAGCAGTTTATCAGCTAGCGGGAGCTATTTGACGGATACGCAGTATTTT.

V and J are TRBV10-1 and TRBJ2-7, with 10 bases aligning to TRBD1. The CDR3 sequence is 14 residues long. CDR1 is WNHNN, CDR2 SYGVQD, per germline (reference sequence). Trimming took 0 bases from V and 7 from J; bases not matched to a gene: 3. The CDR3: CASSESDRGNEQYF. In DNA, the CDR3 is TGCGCCAGCAGTGAGTCGGACAGGGGGAATGAGCAGTACTTC.

Of note for this clonotype: The junction departs from the called germline gene at one end, perhaps through a read error. This chain connects TRBV20-1 to TRBJ2-3; 13 nucleotides align to TRBD2. From germline, CDR1 is DFQATT and CDR2 SNEGSKA (reference sequence). This CDR3 contains 17 residues. The CDR3 DNA follows: TGCAGTGCTCCTAAGCCGGGACTAGCGGGATGGTCGGATACGCAGAATTTT. Its protein product is CSAPKPGLAGWSDTQNF.

This clonotype was counted many times. The chain employs TRBV12-3 or TRBV12-4 and TRBJ2-7; 13 positions agree with TRBD2. V was pared by 1 base and J by 3 bases, with 6 bases of the junction left unmatched. The CDR3 has 17 amino acids. CDR3 nucleotide sequence: TGTGCCAGCAGTTTAGGACTAGCGGGAGGACCCCTCTACGAGCAGTACTTC. Amino acid sequence: CASSLGLAGGPLYEQYF.